This TCR beta chain was obtained from a study of CD8+CD57+ T cells in acquired aplastic anemia. Background on the study: Average DNA yield from sorted CD4+ and CD8+ cells was approximately 3 ug. General study findings and limits: The number of CD8+ CDR3 sequences shared by patients and controls was twenty-nine.

Trimming removed 6 bases from V and 9 bases from J, with 12 bases in between. The CDR3 runs 12 residues. A remark on this clonotype: Its antigen is unidentified.

Sequenced patients had shown CD8+CD57+ cell expansion by flow cytometry. No patient had been given any therapy when blood was sampled. Genomic DNA, the template, was used for profiling of the TCR beta VDJ and CDR3. TCRdb ran MiXCR on the reads and lists one entry per CDR3 protein. The profile shows approximately 180,000 distinct CDR3 sequences, less than 65% of them singletons. The rearrangement uses TRBV12-3 or TRBV12-4 and TRBJ1-3; no clear D. The source is a human donor with aplastic anemia. Sample: sorted CD4+, CD8+, or CD8+CD57+ T cells (not recorded which) from PBMCs. The CDR3 sequence is CASSRRDFTIYF. Written as DNA, the CDR3 is TGTGCCAGCAGCCGCCGGGATTTCACCATATATTTT.